This entry concerns a single TCR beta chain. This clonotype showed up many times. It lacks a known antigen. The input lacks base qualities; no much larger clone sits a single base away. The data belong to a study of T cell repertoires in cytomegalovirus infection (dated by TCRdb to about 2019). Study-wide context: Because public TCR beta signatures pointed to carriage of CMV infection together with the matching HLA type, the HLA type of each donor mattered for the analysis.

TCRdb names Illumina HiSeq 1500 as the instrument used. The public sequencing data were trimmed at Q25 with fastp and processed into clonotypes with MiXCR by TCRdb, which kept only in-frame beta chains. Records with the same CDR3 protein are collapsed into one entry carrying the most frequent genes and DNA. The sample table records fewer than 80,000 distinct CDR3 sequences; less than 4.5% of these occur just once. Roughly 4.4% of the sample comes from the top ten. Study-wide findings and limitations: The ex vivo response was dominated by HLA-C-restricted CMV-specific TCR beta clonotypes, which also provided the single most frequent clonotype in two of eight donors. Cumulative frequency of public TCR beta family members discriminated carriers of CMV infection plus the relevant HLA type in this cohort and an independent approximately 340-donor cohort.

V loses 4 bases, J loses 1 base, and the germline ends lie 7 bases apart. From its cysteine to its phenylalanine, the CDR3 spans 13 amino acids. Only the CDR3 portion is preserved as DNA: 39 bases, with reading frame beginning at the first base. Looking up the germline V gene yields CDR1 MNHEY and CDR2 SVGEGT. Sequencing used PBMCs. The chain uses TRBV6-2 or TRBV6-3 and TRBJ1-1; a tentative D match to TRBD1 spans 5 bases. This TCR was sampled from a human donor in good health (CMV status not recorded). Some clones in this sample may be carry-over from other donors' samples. DNA sequence: TGTGCCAGCAGTTCACAGGCGAACACTGAAGCTTTCTTT. Translated, it reads CASSSQANTEAFF.